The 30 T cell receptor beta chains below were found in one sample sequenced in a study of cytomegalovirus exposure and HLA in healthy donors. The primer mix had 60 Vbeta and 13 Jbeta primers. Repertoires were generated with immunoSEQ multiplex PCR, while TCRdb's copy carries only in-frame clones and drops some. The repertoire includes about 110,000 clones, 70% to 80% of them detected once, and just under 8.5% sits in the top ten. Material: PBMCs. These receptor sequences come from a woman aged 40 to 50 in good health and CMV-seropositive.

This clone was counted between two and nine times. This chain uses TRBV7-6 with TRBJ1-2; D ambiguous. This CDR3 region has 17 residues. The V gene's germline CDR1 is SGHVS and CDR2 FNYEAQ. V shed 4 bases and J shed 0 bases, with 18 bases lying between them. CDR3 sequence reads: CASSSEPGGLPNYGYTF. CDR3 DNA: TGTGCCAGCAGCTCCGAACCCGGCGGACTGCCTAACTATGGCTACACCTTC. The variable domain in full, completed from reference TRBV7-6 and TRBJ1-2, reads GAGVSQSPRYKVTKRGQDVALRCDPISGHVSLYWYRQALGQGPEFLTYFNYEAQQDKSGLPNDRFSAERPEGSISTLTIQRTEQRDSAMYRCASSSEPGGLPNYGYTFGSGTRLTVV.

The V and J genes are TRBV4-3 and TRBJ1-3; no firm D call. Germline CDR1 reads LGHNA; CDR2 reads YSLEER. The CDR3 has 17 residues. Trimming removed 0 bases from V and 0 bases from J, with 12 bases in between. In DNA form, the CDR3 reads TGCGCCAGCAGCCAAGATCTTCCGACTAGCTCTGGAAACACCATATATTTT. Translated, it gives CASSQDLPTSSGNTIYF.

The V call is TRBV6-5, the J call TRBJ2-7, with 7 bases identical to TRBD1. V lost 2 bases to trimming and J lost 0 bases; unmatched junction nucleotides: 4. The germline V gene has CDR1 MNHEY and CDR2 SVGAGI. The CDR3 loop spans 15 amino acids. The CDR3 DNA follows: TGTGCCAGCAGTTACGGGGACAGCAGCTCCTACGAGCAGTACTTC. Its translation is CASSYGDSSSYEQYF.

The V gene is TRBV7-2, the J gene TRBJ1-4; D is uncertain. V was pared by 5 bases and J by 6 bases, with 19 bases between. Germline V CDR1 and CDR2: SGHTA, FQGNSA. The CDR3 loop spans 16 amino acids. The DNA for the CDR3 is TGTGCCAGCAGCATCCAAGCCGGTCTTCTAGATGAAAAACTGTTTTTT. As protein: CASSIQAGLLDEKLFF.

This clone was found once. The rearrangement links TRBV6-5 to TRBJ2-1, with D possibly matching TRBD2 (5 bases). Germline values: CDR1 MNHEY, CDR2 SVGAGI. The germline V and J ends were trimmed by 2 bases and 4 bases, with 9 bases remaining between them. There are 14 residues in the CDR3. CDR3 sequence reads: CASSYGRTYNEQFF. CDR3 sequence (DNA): TGTGCCAGCAGTTACGGACGGACTTACAATGAGCAGTTCTTC.

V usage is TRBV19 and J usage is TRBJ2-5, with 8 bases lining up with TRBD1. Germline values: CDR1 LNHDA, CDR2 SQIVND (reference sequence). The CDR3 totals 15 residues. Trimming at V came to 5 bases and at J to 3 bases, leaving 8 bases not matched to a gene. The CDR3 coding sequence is TGTGCCAGTAGTGTAACAGGGGGATTGGAAGAGACCCAGTACTTC. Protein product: CASSVTGGLEETQYF. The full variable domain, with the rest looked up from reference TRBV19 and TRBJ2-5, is DGGITQSPKYLFRKEGQNVTLSCEQNLNHDAMYWYRQDPGQGLRLIYYSQIVNDFQKGDIAEGYSVSREKKESFPLTVTSAQKNPTAFYLCASSVTGGLEETQYFGPGTRLLVL.

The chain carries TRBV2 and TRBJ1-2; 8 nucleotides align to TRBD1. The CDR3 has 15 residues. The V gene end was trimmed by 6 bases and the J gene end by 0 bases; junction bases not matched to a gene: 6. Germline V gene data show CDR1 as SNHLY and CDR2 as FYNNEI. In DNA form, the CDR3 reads TGTGCCAGCAGAACGGGACAGGCGCCTAACTATGGCTACACCTTC. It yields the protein CASRTGQAPNYGYTF.

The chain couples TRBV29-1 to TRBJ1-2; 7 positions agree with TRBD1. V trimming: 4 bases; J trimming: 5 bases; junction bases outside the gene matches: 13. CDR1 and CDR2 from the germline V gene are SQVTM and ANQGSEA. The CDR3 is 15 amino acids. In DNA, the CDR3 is TGCAGCGTTGGCCCGGGACAGACCAAAAGTTATGGCTACACCTTC. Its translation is CSVGPGQTKSYGYTF.

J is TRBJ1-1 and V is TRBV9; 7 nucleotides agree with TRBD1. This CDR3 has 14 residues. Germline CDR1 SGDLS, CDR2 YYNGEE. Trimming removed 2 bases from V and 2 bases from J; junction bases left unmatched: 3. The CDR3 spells CASSVGTVNTEAFF. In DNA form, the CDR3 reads TGTGCCAGCAGCGTCGGGACAGTCAACACTGAAGCTTTCTTT.

CDR3 residues: CASSSPGGPSTDTQYF. The CDR3 DNA is TGCGCCAGCAGCTCCCCGGGGGGGCCGAGCACAGATACGCAGTATTTT. The J gene is TRBJ2-3, the V gene TRBV5-1, with TRBD2 matching over 8 bases. The CDR3 consists of 16 residues. The germline V gene encodes CDR1 SGHRS and CDR2 YFSETQ. Trimming at V came to 3 bases and at J to 0 bases, leaving 6 bases not matched to a gene.

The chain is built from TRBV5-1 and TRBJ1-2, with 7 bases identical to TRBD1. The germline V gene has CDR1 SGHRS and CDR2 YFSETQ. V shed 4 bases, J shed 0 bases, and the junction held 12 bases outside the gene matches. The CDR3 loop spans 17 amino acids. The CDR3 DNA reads TGCGCCAGCAGCCCCCGGGACAGCCTTCTTTCTAACTATGGCTACACCTTC. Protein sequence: CASSPRDSLLSNYGYTF.

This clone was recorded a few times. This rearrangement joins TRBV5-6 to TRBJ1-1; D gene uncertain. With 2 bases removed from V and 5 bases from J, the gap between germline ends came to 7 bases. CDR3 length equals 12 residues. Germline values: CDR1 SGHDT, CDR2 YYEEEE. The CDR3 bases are TGTGCCAGCAGCTTTGGAGTTACTGAAGCTTTCTTT. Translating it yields CASSFGVTEAFF.

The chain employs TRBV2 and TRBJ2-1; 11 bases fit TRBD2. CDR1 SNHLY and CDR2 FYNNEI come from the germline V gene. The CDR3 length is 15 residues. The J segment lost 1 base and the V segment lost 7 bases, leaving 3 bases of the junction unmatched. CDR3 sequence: CASKLAGGSYNEQFF. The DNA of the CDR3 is TGTGCCAGCAAGCTAGCGGGGGGTTCCTACAATGAGCAGTTCTTC.

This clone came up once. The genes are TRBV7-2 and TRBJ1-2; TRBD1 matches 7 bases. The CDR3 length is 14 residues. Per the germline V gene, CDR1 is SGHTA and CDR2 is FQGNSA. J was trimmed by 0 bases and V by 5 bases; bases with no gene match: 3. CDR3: CASSAQGSNYGYTF. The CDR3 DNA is TGTGCCAGCAGCGCACAGGGGTCTAACTATGGCTACACCTTC.

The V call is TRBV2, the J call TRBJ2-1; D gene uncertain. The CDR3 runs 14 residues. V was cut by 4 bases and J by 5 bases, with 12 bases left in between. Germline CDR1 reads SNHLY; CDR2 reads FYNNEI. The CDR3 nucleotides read TGTGCCAGCAGTGGTGTGAGGAGCAACAATGAGCAGTTCTTC. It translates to CASSGVRSNNEQFF.

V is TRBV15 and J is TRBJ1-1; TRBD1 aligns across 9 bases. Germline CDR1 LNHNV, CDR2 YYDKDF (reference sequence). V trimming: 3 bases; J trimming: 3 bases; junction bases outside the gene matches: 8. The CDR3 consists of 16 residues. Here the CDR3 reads CATSSETGGLDTEAFF. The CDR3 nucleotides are TGTGCCACCAGCAGCGAGACAGGGGGGCTTGACACTGAAGCTTTCTTT.

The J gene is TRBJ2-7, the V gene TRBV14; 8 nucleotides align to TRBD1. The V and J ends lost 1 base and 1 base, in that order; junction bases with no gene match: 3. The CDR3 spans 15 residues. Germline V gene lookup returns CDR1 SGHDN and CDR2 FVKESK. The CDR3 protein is CASSQGWTGSYEQYF. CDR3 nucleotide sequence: TGTGCCAGCAGCCAAGGTTGGACAGGGTCCTACGAGCAGTACTTC.

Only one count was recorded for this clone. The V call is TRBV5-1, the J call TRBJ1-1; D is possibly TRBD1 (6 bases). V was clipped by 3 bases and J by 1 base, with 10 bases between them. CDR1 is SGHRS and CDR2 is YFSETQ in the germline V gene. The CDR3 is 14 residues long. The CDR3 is CASSWGHANTEAFF. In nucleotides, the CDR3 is TGCGCCAGCAGCTGGGGACACGCGAACACTGAAGCTTTCTTT.

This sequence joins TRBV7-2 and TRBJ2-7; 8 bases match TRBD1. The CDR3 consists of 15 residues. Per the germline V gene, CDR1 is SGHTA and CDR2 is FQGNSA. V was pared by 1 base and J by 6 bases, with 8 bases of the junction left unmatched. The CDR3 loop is CASSLELGQGGEQYF. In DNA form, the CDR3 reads TGTGCCAGCAGCTTAGAGCTTGGACAGGGTGGCGAGCAGTACTTC.

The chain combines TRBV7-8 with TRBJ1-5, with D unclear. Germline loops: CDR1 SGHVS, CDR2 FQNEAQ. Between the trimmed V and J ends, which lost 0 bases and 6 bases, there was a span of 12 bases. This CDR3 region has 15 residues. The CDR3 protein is CASSLAGGAGQPQHF. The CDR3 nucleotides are TGTGCCAGCAGCTTAGCAGGAGGAGCGGGTCAGCCCCAGCATTTT. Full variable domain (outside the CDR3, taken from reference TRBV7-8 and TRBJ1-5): GAGVSQSPRYKVAKRGQDVALRCDPISGHVSLFWYQQALGQGPEFLTYFQNEAQLDKSGLPSDRFFAERPEGSVSTLKIQRTQQEDSAVYLCASSLAGGAGQPQHFGDGTRLSIL.

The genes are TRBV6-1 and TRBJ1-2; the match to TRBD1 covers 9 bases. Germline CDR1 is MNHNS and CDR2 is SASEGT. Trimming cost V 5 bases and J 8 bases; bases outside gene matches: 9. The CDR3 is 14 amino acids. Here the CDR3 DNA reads TGTGCCAGCAGTCCGCCACAGGGGGCGTGGGGCTACACCTTC. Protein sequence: CASSPPQGAWGYTF.

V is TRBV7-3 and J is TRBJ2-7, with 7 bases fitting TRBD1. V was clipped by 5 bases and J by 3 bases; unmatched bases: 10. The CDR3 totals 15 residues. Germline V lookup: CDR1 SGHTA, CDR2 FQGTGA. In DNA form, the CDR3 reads TGTGCCAGCAGCCGATCCCGGGACAGTATCTACGAGCAGTACTTC. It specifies CASSRSRDSIYEQYF. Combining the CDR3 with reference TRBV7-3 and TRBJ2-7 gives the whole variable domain GAGVSQTPSNKVTEKGKYVELRCDPISGHTALYWYRQSLGQGPEFLIYFQGTGAADDSGLPNDRFFAVRPEGSVSTLKIQRTERGDSAVYLCASSRSRDSIYEQYFGPGTRLTVT.

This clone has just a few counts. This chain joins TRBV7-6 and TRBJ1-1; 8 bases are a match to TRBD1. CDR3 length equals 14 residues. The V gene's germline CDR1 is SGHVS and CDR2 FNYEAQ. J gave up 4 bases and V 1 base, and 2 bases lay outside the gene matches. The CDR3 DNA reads TGTGCCAGCAGCTTAGTTACAGGGGGCACTGAAGCTTTCTTT. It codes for CASSLVTGGTEAFF.

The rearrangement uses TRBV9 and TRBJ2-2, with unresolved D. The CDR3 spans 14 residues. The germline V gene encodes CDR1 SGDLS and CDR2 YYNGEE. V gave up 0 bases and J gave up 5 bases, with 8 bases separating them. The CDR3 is CASSVVIDTGELFF. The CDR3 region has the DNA TGTGCCAGCAGCGTAGTAATAGATACCGGGGAGCTGTTTTTT.

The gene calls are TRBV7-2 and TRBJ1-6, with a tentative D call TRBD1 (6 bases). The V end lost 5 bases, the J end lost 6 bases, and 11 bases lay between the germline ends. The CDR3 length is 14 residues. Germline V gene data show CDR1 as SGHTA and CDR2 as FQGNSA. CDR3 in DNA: TGTGCCAGCAGCCTGGACAGAGCTAATTCACCCCTCCACTTT. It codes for CASSLDRANSPLHF.

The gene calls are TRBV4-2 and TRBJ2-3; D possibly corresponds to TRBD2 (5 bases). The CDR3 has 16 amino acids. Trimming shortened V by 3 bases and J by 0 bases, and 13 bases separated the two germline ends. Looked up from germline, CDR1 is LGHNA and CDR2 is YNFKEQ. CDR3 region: CASSQAGRVSTDTQYF. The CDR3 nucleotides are TGTGCCAGCAGCCAGGCGGGCCGGGTGAGCACAGATACGCAGTATTTT.

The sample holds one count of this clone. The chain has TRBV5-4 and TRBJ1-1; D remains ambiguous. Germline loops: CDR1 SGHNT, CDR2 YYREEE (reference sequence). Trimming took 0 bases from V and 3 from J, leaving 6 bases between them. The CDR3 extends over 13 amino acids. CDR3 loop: CASSLAIDTEAFF. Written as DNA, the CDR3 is TGTGCCAGCAGCTTGGCAATAGACACTGAAGCTTTCTTT.

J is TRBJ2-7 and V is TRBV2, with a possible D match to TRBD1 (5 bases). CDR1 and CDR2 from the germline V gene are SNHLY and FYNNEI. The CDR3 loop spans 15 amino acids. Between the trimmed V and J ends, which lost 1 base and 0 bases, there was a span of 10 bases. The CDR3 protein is CASSEEGWSSYEQYF. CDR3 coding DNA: TGTGCCAGCAGTGAAGAGGGGTGGAGCTCCTACGAGCAGTACTTC.

Written as DNA, the CDR3 is TGTGCCAGCAGCGTAGACGGACAGGCCTCCTACGAGCAGTACTTC. It yields the protein CASSVDGQASYEQYF. The chain joins TRBV9 to TRBJ2-7, with 7 bases identical to TRBD1. Germline CDR1 reads SGDLS; CDR2 reads YYNGEE. V trimming: 0 bases; J trimming: 0 bases; junction bases outside the gene matches: 3. CDR3 length equals 15 residues.

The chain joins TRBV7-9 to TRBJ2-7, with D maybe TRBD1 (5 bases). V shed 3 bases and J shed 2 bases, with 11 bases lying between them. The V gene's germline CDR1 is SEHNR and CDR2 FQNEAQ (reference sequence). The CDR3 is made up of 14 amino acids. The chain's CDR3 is CASSLKGVTYEQYF. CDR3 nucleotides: TGTGCCAGCAGCTTGAAAGGGGTTACCTACGAGCAGTACTTC.